The 13 T cell receptor beta chains listed next were all sequenced from one sample in a study of CD8 T cells in ankylosing spondylitis. TCRdb processed the 5' RACE reads anew with MiXCR; each CDR3 protein has one entry. The sample includes about 42,000 distinct CDR3 sequences, around 3.8% of them seen just once. Material: blood, either unsorted or a sorted T cell fraction (not recorded which). The receptor source for this set is a female donor with ankylosing spondylitis or in good health (not recorded which).

This clonotype was observed at least ten times. This chain connects TRBV9 to TRBJ1-1; TRBD1 might be the D (5 bases). With 0 bases removed from V and 6 bases from J, the gap between germline ends came to 15 bases. Germline-derived CDR1 and CDR2 are SGDLS and YYNGEE. This CDR3 region has 15 residues. CDR3 DNA: TGTGCCAGCAGCGTAGGTTCGGGGGGAGGACCTGAAGCTTTCTTT. This gives the protein CASSVGSGGGPEAFF.

By its share, this clonotype is medium-sized. The chain joins TRBV9 to TRBJ1-2, with D possibly being TRBD1 (6 bases). The V gene's germline CDR1 is SGDLS and CDR2 YYNGEE. The length of the CDR3 is 14 residues. Trimming removed 0 bases at V and 2 bases at J, with 8 bases between. The CDR3 loop reads CASSVGDTNYGYTF. The DNA for the CDR3 is TGTGCCAGCAGCGTAGGGGACACCAACTATGGCTACACCTTC.

This clonotype showed up many times. The V call is TRBV9, the J call TRBJ2-5; TRBD1 or TRBD2 may be the D gene (6 bases each). CDR1 and CDR2 (germline): SGDLS, YYNGEE. V was pared by 0 bases and J by 5 bases, with 17 bases between. This CDR3 contains 16 residues. CDR3 residues: CASSVDMALGGETQYF. The CDR3, as DNA: TGTGCCAGCAGCGTAGATATGGCCTTAGGGGGGGAGACCCAGTACTTC. The entire variable domain, with the rest obtained from reference TRBV9 and TRBJ2-5, is as follows: DSGVTQTPKHLITATGQRVTLRCSPRSGDLSVYWYQQSLDQGLQFLIQYYNGEERAKGNILERFSAQQFPDLHSELNLSSLELGDSALYFCASSVDMALGGETQYFGPGTRLLVL.

This clonotype has ten or more counts. The chain links TRBV9 to TRBJ2-3; the match to TRBD1 covers 7 bases. The CDR3 is 15 residues long. The germline gives CDR1 SGDLS, CDR2 YYNGEE. Trimming took 4 bases from V and 2 from J; bases not matched to a gene: 7. The CDR3 region has the DNA TGTGCCAGCAGCCCGTGGGACAGATACACAGATACGCAGTATTTT. Its translation is CASSPWDRYTDTQYF.

This rearrangement joins TRBV9 to TRBJ2-2, with D possibly matching TRBD1 (6 bases). The V and J ends lost 0 bases and 6 bases respectively, with 9 bases between them. The CDR3 is made up of 14 amino acids. Germline values: CDR1 SGDLS, CDR2 YYNGEE. CDR3 protein: CASSVAGTSGELFF. The CDR3 region has the DNA TGTGCCAGCAGCGTAGCAGGGACATCCGGGGAGCTGTTTTTT.

This clonotype was counted many times. This sequence joins TRBV9 and TRBJ2-1; TRBD2 aligns across 13 bases. The germline gives CDR1 SGDLS, CDR2 YYNGEE. V dropped 0 bases and J dropped 7; count of bases not matched to a gene: 10. This CDR3 is built from 18 residues. CDR3 sequence (DNA): TGTGCCAGCAGCGTAGATGGACAACCGGGACTAGCGGGGAATGAGCAGTTCTTC. It codes for CASSVDGQPGLAGNEQFF.

This clonotype was detected many times. The chain is built from TRBV9 and TRBJ1-2, with D perhaps TRBD1 (5 bases). V lost 0 bases, J lost 8 bases, and 14 bases lay in between. Germline V gene sequence: CDR1 SGDLS, CDR2 YYNGEE. This CDR3 has 14 residues. CDR3 protein: CASSVEVGVRGYTF. In DNA, the CDR3 is TGTGCCAGCAGCGTAGAGGTGGGGGTGAGAGGCTACACCTTC.

This clonotype has ten or more counts. This rearrangement joins TRBV9 to TRBJ2-1; no clear D gene. Germline V CDR1 and CDR2: SGDLS, YYNGEE. The CDR3 consists of 13 residues. V lost 4 bases and J 6 bases, leaving 11 bases between the germline ends. The CDR3 loop reads CASSQRALNEQFF. CDR3 DNA: TGTGCCAGCAGCCAACGGGCTCTCAATGAGCAGTTCTTC.

In this sample, this clonotype turned up many times. The chain joins TRBV9 to TRBJ1-2, with D uncertain. Germline V gene sequence: CDR1 SGDLS, CDR2 YYNGEE. V lost 0 bases and J 8 bases, leaving 17 bases between the germline ends. This CDR3 has 15 residues. CDR3 residues: CASSVAADWGEGYTF. CDR3 bases: TGTGCCAGCAGCGTAGCGGCCGACTGGGGAGAGGGCTACACCTTC.

This clonotype was picked up many times. The chain couples TRBV9 to TRBJ2-2, with D uncertain. The germline V and J ends were trimmed by 0 bases and 3 bases, with 12 bases remaining between them. The CDR3 loop spans 16 amino acids. Germline CDR1 and CDR2: SGDLS and YYNGEE. The CDR3 coding sequence is TGTGCCAGCAGCGTAGGACACCACCCTGACACCGGGGAGCTGTTTTTT. Amino acid sequence: CASSVGHHPDTGELFF.

By frequency in the sample, this clonotype is medium-sized. V is TRBV9 and J is TRBJ1-5, with 10 nucleotides matching TRBD1. The V gene end was trimmed by 7 bases and the J gene end by 7 bases; junction bases not matched to a gene: 11. The germline gives CDR1 SGDLS, CDR2 YYNGEE. The CDR3 spans 15 residues. Here the CDR3 reads CASGPGQGVGQPQHF. For the CDR3, the DNA is TGTGCCAGCGGCCCCGGACAGGGGGTCGGGCAGCCCCAGCATTTT.

This clonotype came up many times. The CDR3 sequence is CASSVAVDTEAFF. The CDR3 nucleotides read TGTGCCAGCAGCGTCGCGGTAGACACTGAAGCTTTCTTT. The V call is TRBV9, the J call TRBJ1-1; no reliable D call. CDR1 and CDR2 (germline): SGDLS, YYNGEE. This CDR3 is 13 amino acids long. V was cut by 2 bases and J by 3 bases, with 8 bases left in between.

This clonotype was picked up many times. The genes are TRBV9 and TRBJ2-1, with 8 bases identical to TRBD2. Germline-derived CDR1 and CDR2 are SGDLS and YYNGEE. The V segment lost 4 bases and the J segment 7 bases; nucleotides outside the gene matches: 16. The CDR3 is 17 amino acids. CDR3 sequence: CASSRLTGGGPGNEQFF. CDR3 in DNA: TGTGCCAGCAGCAGATTGACGGGCGGGGGGCCGGGGAATGAGCAGTTCTTC.